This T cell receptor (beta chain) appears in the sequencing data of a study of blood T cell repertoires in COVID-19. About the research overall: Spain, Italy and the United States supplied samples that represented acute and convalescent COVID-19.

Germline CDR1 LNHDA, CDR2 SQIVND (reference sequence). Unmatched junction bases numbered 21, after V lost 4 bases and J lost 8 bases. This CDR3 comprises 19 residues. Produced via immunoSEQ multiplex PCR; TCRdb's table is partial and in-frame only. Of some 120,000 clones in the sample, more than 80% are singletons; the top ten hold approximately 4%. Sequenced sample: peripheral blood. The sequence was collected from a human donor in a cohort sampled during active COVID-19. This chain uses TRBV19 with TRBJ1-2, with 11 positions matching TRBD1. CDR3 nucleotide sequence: TGTGCCAGTAGTACTATTGACCTCCTCCCGGGACAGGGGGGGTACGGCTACACCTTC. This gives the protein CASSTIDLLPGQGGYGYTF. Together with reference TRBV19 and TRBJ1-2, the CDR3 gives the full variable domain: DGGITQSPKYLFRKEGQNVTLSCEQNLNHDAMYWYRQDPGQGLRLIYYSQIVNDFQKGDIAEGYSVSREKKESFPLTVTSAQKNPTAFYLCASSTIDLLPGQGGYGYTFGSGTRLTVV.